These 23 T cell receptor beta chains were sequenced from one sample in a study of cytotoxic CD8 clonotypes in ibrutinib-treated CLL. TCRdb keeps only in-frame clones here, not all; method: immunoSEQ multiplex PCR. The data contain fewer than 400,000 clones, over 60% of them seen just once; the ten biggest clones take up around 6.6%. The sequencing used PBMCs, collected after 36 months of ibrutinib treatment. These receptors originate from a human donor with chronic lymphocytic leukemia.

J is TRBJ2-7 and V is TRBV9; D not resolved. The V gene's germline CDR1 is SGDLS and CDR2 YYNGEE. The CDR3 loop spans 12 amino acids. V was pared by 0 bases and J by 3 bases, with 4 bases between. The CDR3 sequence: CASSVANYEQYF. For the CDR3, the DNA is TGTGCCAGCAGCGTAGCAAACTACGAGCAGTACTTC.

V is TRBV6-5 and J is TRBJ1-4; possible D gene TRBD1, 6 bases. In germline, CDR1 is MNHEY, CDR2 SVGAGI. The ends were cut back, 6 bases at V and 8 bases at J, with 16 bases in the middle. The CDR3 runs to 14 residues. DNA of the CDR3: TGTGCCAGCAGACCGGTCGACAGGCCCGAAAAACTGTTTTTT. Translation: CASRPVDRPEKLFF.

This chain uses TRBV6-6 with TRBJ2-5, with 8 bases aligning to TRBD2. The CDR3 loop spans 15 amino acids. Germline trimming cut 0 bases from V and 3 bases from J; bases unmatched to any gene: 3. CDR1 MNHNY and CDR2 SVGAGI come from the germline V gene (reference sequence). For the CDR3, the DNA is TGTGCCAGCAGTTACTCCGGACTAGCCGAAGAGACCCAGTACTTC. Its protein is CASSYSGLAEETQYF.

This chain joins TRBV6-5 and TRBJ1-4, with D hard to call. This CDR3 is built from 15 residues. CDR1 is MNHEY and CDR2 is SVGAGI in the germline V gene. Trimming removed 4 bases from V and 5 bases from J, with 14 bases in between. The CDR3 sequence: CASSSEGVPNEKLFF. The DNA of the CDR3 is TGTGCCAGCAGTTCCGAGGGAGTCCCGAATGAAAAACTGTTTTTT.

The rearrangement links TRBV7-9 to TRBJ2-5, with D possibly TRBD2 on 6 matching bases. Looked up from germline, CDR1 is SEHNR and CDR2 is FQNEAQ (reference sequence). Between the trimmed V and J ends, which lost 11 bases and 5 bases, there was a span of 18 bases. The CDR3 extends over 13 amino acids. Written as DNA, the CDR3 is TGTGCCCTCCGAGAGGAAGGGAGGGAGACCCAGTACTTC. Protein sequence: CALREEGRETQYF.

This rearrangement joins TRBV7-6 to TRBJ1-4; D gene uncertain. From germline, CDR1 is SGHVS and CDR2 FNYEAQ. The CDR3 spans 13 residues. V lost 5 bases to trimming and J lost 7 bases, with 11 bases between them. Written as DNA, the CDR3 is TGTGCCAGCAGCCAATCCCTCGGTGAAAAACTGTTTTTT. Translation: CASSQSLGEKLFF.

This clone was seen a few times. The rearrangement uses TRBV7-9 and TRBJ1-2; D is perhaps TRBD1 (5 bases). The V gene's germline CDR1 is SEHNR and CDR2 FQNEAQ (reference sequence). The CDR3 has 13 amino acids. Trimming pared 8 bases from V and 5 bases from J, leaving 15 bases between. In nucleotides, the CDR3 is TGTGCCAGCGGGCGACAGCAAACTTATGGCTACACCTTC. It codes for CASGRQQTYGYTF.

The V and J genes are TRBV9 and TRBJ2-3, with 10 bases matching TRBD1. The CDR3 consists of 16 residues. The V and J ends lost 0 bases and 4 bases, in that order; junction bases with no gene match: 5. Per the germline V gene, CDR1 is SGDLS and CDR2 is YYNGEE. CDR3 region: CASSVGVGQGSDTQYF. The CDR3 nucleotides are TGTGCCAGCAGCGTAGGCGTGGGACAGGGGTCAGATACGCAGTATTTT.

The V call is TRBV5-1, the J call TRBJ1-1; D is unclear. This CDR3 contains 14 residues. Between the trimmed V and J ends, which lost 3 bases and 1 base, there was a span of 10 bases. Per germline, CDR1 SGHRS and CDR2 YFSETQ. Here the CDR3 DNA reads TGCGCCAGCAGCTCTGGACCCACGAACACTGAAGCTTTCTTT. Translated, it gives CASSSGPTNTEAFF.

The CDR3 nucleotides are TGTGCCAGCAGTCAAAATGAAAAACTGTTTTTT. Translation gives CASSQNEKLFF. The chain recombines TRBV27 with TRBJ1-4; D gene unclear. This CDR3 has 11 amino acids. Germline V gene sequence: CDR1 MNHEY, CDR2 SMNVEV (reference sequence). Trimming left V 5 bases short and J 5 bases short, with 3 bases between.

This clone was detected a few times. The chain couples TRBV23-1 to TRBJ1-5; the D gene is possibly TRBD1 (6 bases). TRBV23-1 is flagged as an ORF with uncertain function. This CDR3 has 16 amino acids. V lost 2 bases, J lost 3 bases, and 14 bases lay in between. Here the CDR3 reads CASSQTVQGINQPQHF. CDR3 bases: TGCGCCAGCAGTCAAACCGTACAGGGAATCAATCAGCCCCAGCATTTT.

This clone was recorded a few times. The chain has TRBV7-6 and TRBJ2-6, with TRBD2 matching over 12 bases. Germline V gene data show CDR1 as SGHVS and CDR2 as FNYEAQ. The length of the CDR3 is 19 residues. Unmatched junction bases numbered 5, after V lost 0 bases and J lost 2 bases. In nucleotides, the CDR3 is TGTGCCAGCAGCTTAGCGAGGACTAGCGGGAAGACTGGGGCCAACGTCCTGACTTTC. Translation: CASSLARTSGKTGANVLTF.

This chain uses TRBV29-1 with TRBJ2-5, with 7 nucleotides matching TRBD1. This CDR3 has 13 residues. The trim removed 6 bases at V and 1 base at J, leaving 5 bases unmatched. The germline CDR1 and CDR2 sequences are SQVTM and ANQGSEA. CDR3 sequence (DNA): TGCAGCGTCCCAGGGGACAGCCAAGAGACCCAGTACTTC. Encoded protein: CSVPGDSQETQYF.

The genes are TRBV4-1 and TRBJ1-2, with a tentative D call TRBD1 (5 bases). Germline V gives CDR1 MGHRA, CDR2 YSYEKL. Trimming removed 4 bases at V and 8 bases at J, with 14 bases between. The CDR3 is made up of 13 amino acids. In DNA, the CDR3 is TGCGCCAGCAGCCCAGGGTACGGGGGAGGCTACACCTTC. This sequence encodes CASSPGYGGGYTF.

This rearrangement joins TRBV6-6 to TRBJ2-3, with no clear D. With 2 bases removed from V and 6 bases from J, the gap between germline ends came to 6 bases. Germline CDR1 and CDR2: MNHNY and SVGAGI (reference sequence). The CDR3 is 12 residues long. The CDR3 sequence: CASSYGVDTQYF. The CDR3 bases are TGTGCCAGCAGTTACGGCGTGGATACGCAGTATTTT.

This chain connects TRBV5-4 to TRBJ2-1; no definite D call. V was trimmed by 5 bases and J by 0 bases, leaving 12 bases between them. Germline assignment: CDR1 SGHNT and CDR2 YYREEE (reference sequence). The CDR3 spans 15 residues. CDR3 region: CASSSVRSSYNEQFF. DNA of the CDR3: TGTGCCAGCAGTTCAGTGCGGAGCTCCTACAATGAGCAGTTCTTC.

This chain joins TRBV11-2 and TRBJ2-7; tentative D call: TRBD1 (6 bases). V dropped 6 bases and J dropped 1 base, with 25 bases sitting between them. The CDR3 runs 18 residues. Germline CDR1 is SGHAT and CDR2 is FQNNGV. CDR3 DNA sequence: TGTGCCAGCAGGTTAAGGGGCAAGTTTGGCAGGGGTTCCTACGAGCAGTACTTC. Its protein product is CASRLRGKFGRGSYEQYF. Full variable domain (remainder filled in from reference TRBV11-2 and TRBJ2-7): EAGVAQSPRYKIIEKRQSVAFWCNPISGHATLYWYQQILGQGPKLLIQFQNNGVVDDSQLPKDRFSAERLKGVDSTLKIQPAKLEDSAVYLCASRLRGKFGRGSYEQYFGPGTRLTVT.

The chain combines TRBV28 with TRBJ2-7; 7 bases fit TRBD1. The CDR3 contains 15 residues. Germline assignment: CDR1 MDHEN and CDR2 SYDVKM. The V gene end was trimmed by 3 bases and the J gene end by 0 bases; junction bases not matched to a gene: 5. The CDR3 spells CASSFRGQSSYEQYF. The CDR3 bases are TGTGCCAGCAGTTTTAGGGGACAGAGCTCCTACGAGCAGTACTTC.

This sequence joins TRBV5-8 and TRBJ2-1; a weak D match, TRBD1 (5 bases). CDR1 and CDR2 from the germline V gene are SGHTS and YDEGEE. The CDR3 is 15 residues long. V gave up 4 bases and J gave up 0 bases, with 11 bases separating them. The CDR3 bases are TGTGCCAGCAGCCTGACAGTTAGCTCCTACAATGAGCAGTTCTTC. Translating gives CASSLTVSSYNEQFF.

The chain couples TRBV19 to TRBJ2-1, with D possibly matching TRBD2 (5 bases). The CDR3 runs to 16 residues. The germline V gene has CDR1 LNHDA and CDR2 SQIVND (reference sequence). V dropped 5 bases and J dropped 8 bases, with 22 bases sitting between them. The CDR3 coding sequence is TGTGCCAGTAGTTGGGTGCTAGCTCGTGTCGCCGATGAGCAGTTCTTC. This sequence encodes CASSWVLARVADEQFF.

V gene TRBV4-1 combines with J gene TRBJ2-1, with D possibly TRBD1 on 6 matching bases. V lost 1 base, J lost 4 bases, and 8 bases lay in between. The CDR3 is made up of 14 amino acids. The germline V gene encodes CDR1 MGHRA and CDR2 YSYEKL. The CDR3 DNA sequence: TGCGCCAGCAGCCAAGGCACAGGGTACAATGAGCAGTTCTTC. Its translation: CASSQGTGYNEQFF.

The J gene is TRBJ2-3, the V gene TRBV20-1; D remains ambiguous. This CDR3 comprises 11 residues. Germline V gene lookup returns CDR1 DFQATT and CDR2 SNEGSKA (reference sequence). V lost 7 bases, J lost 6 bases, and 11 bases lay in between. The CDR3 DNA sequence: TGCAGTGGTTCCCATCGGGATACGCAGTATTTT. It encodes CSGSHRDTQYF.

The V call is TRBV6-5, the J call TRBJ2-5, with TRBD1 matching 7 bases. The CDR3 extends over 12 amino acids. The germline V gene has CDR1 MNHEY and CDR2 SVGAGI. Trimming cost V 11 bases and J 0 bases; bases outside gene matches: 3. The CDR3 DNA follows: TGTGCCTCACAGGGGTACCAAGAGACCCAGTACTTC. As protein: CASQGYQETQYF.